The present T cell receptor (beta chain) was sequenced within a study of blood T cell repertoires in COVID-19. On the study more broadly: Sites across the United States, Italy and Spain contributed samples from acute and convalescent COVID-19. Nucleic acid was either cDNA or gDNA, and it came from T cells, B-cell-depleted T cells, or PBMCs.

Repertoires were generated with immunoSEQ multiplex PCR, while TCRdb's copy carries only in-frame clones and drops some. The sample has about 240,000 clones; around 86% are singletons. The age range of participants was about 18 to 95 years, with residence in approximately 25 US areas. The study assigned cohorts using participant-reported clinical history. Germline-derived CDR1 and CDR2 are LNHDA and SQIVND (reference sequence). The CDR3 spans 16 residues. The V gene end was trimmed by 4 bases and the J gene end by 6 bases; junction bases not matched to a gene: 9. The specimen was PBMCs or T cells enriched from blood (not recorded which). The chain carries TRBV19 and TRBJ2-2, with 9 bases lining up with TRBD2. This TCR derives from a woman aged 40 to 50 with acute COVID-19. CDR3 sequence reads: CASSSGRAGSAGELFF. The DNA for the CDR3 is TGTGCCAGTAGTAGCGGGAGGGCCGGTTCGGCCGGGGAGCTGTTTTTT.